The next 18 T cell receptor beta chains were all read from a single sample in a study of radiation and T cells in renal cell carcinoma. Assay used: immunoSEQ multiplex PCR; TCRdb lists only in-frame clones, some missing. The sample lists tens of thousands of clones, about four fifths occurring once. Time point denoted: baseline pretreatment blood. Treatment meaning: 15 Gy SBRT to primary tumor, nephrectomy 4 weeks later. Material: blood, obtained from a patient whose treatment included radiotherapy and nephrectomy. Receptors originate from a man aged 55 to 70 with renal cell carcinoma.

The V call is TRBV30, the J call TRBJ1-2, with a weak D call TRBD1 (5 bases). Germline V lookup: CDR1 GTSNPN, CDR2 SVGIG (reference sequence). The CDR3 runs 13 residues. V lost 2 bases and J lost 5, with 12 bases in between. The CDR3 loop reads CAWSRGMRYGYTF. As DNA, the CDR3 is TGTGCCTGGAGTAGGGGCATGCGGTATGGCTACACCTTC.

The chain has TRBV5-6 and TRBJ2-2, with 7 bases that match TRBD1. Trimming cost V 2 bases and J 4 bases; bases outside gene matches: 8. CDR1 is SGHDT and CDR2 is YYEEEE in the germline V gene. This CDR3 spans 16 amino acids. CDR3 sequence (DNA): TGTGCCAGCAGCTTCCCGACAGGGTCGGGCACCGGGGAGCTGTTTTTT. Encoded protein: CASSFPTGSGTGELFF.

This chain links TRBV4-2 with TRBJ2-2; 8 nucleotides match TRBD2. V lost 1 base and J lost 6; bases outside the gene matches: 7. Germline values: CDR1 LGHNA, CDR2 YNFKEQ. The length of the CDR3 is 16 residues. The CDR3 sequence: CASSQGPGREAGELFF. The CDR3 DNA reads TGTGCCAGCAGCCAAGGGCCCGGGAGGGAAGCCGGGGAGCTGTTTTTT.

This clone was found many times. This chain uses TRBV2 with TRBJ2-3; D not certain. The germline CDR1 and CDR2 sequences are SNHLY and FYNNEI. CDR3 length: 14 amino acids. V was pared by 4 bases and J by 0 bases, with 8 bases between. The CDR3 spells CASSGTESTDTQYF. CDR3 nucleotides: TGTGCCAGCAGTGGTACAGAAAGCACAGATACGCAGTATTTT. Drawing the rest from reference TRBV2 and TRBJ2-3, the complete variable domain is EPEVTQTPSHQVTQMGQEVILRCVPISNHLYFYWYRQILGQKVEFLVSFYNNEISEKSEIFDDQFSVERPDGSNFTLKIRSTKLEDSAMYFCASSGTESTDTQYFGPGTRLTVL.

Only one count was recorded for this clone. The chain is built from TRBV4-2 and TRBJ2-7, with 7 bases matching TRBD2. Germline values: CDR1 LGHNA, CDR2 YNFKEQ. The CDR3 has 13 amino acids. Unmatched junction bases numbered 6, after V lost 5 bases and J lost 5 bases. CDR3 sequence (DNA): TGTGCCAGCAGCTTCGTGACTAGCAACGAGCAGTACTTC. It translates to CASSFVTSNEQYF.

The chain is built from TRBV9 and TRBJ1-1; 8 bases are a match to TRBD1. CDR1 and CDR2 from the germline V gene are SGDLS and YYNGEE. This CDR3 is 14 amino acids long. After removal of 4 bases from V and 3 bases from J, the junction contained 5 bases not matched to a gene. CDR3 coding DNA: TGTGCCAGCAGCCCCGACAGGGGATACACTGAAGCTTTCTTT. It codes for CASSPDRGYTEAFF.

This chain links TRBV5-1 with TRBJ2-5; D could derive from TRBD1 or TRBD2 (5 bases each). CDR3 length: 14 amino acids. Looked up from germline, CDR1 is SGHRS and CDR2 is YFSETQ. Trimming took 3 bases from V and 3 from J, leaving 12 bases between them. CDR3 in DNA: TGCGCCAGCAGCTCGGGAATGGGGGAAGAGACCCAGTACTTC. As protein: CASSSGMGEETQYF.

This chain links TRBV28 with TRBJ1-3; D ambiguous. Germline-derived CDR1 and CDR2 are MDHEN and SYDVKM. Trimming took 4 bases from V and 0 from J, leaving 13 bases between them. The CDR3 loop spans 16 amino acids. The CDR3, as DNA: TGTGCCAGCAGTTCCCCCCGGCGGTCCTCTGGAAACACCATATATTTT. It yields the protein CASSSPRRSSGNTIYF.

Only one count was recorded for this clone. The chain links TRBV5-4 to TRBJ2-2; 8 bases match TRBD2. The CDR3 spans 14 residues. The junction had 7 bases not matched to a gene; V was cut back by 4 bases and J by 8 bases. Germline V gene lookup returns CDR1 SGHNT and CDR2 YYREEE (reference sequence). The CDR3 DNA is TGTGCCAGCAGCGTCGGACTAGCCCAAGGGGAGCTGTTTTTT. Its translation is CASSVGLAQGELFF.

V usage is TRBV6-1 and J usage is TRBJ2-3; D gene uncertain. In germline, CDR1 is MNHNS, CDR2 SASEGT. This CDR3 region has 14 residues. The ends were cut back, 5 bases at V and 4 bases at J, with 13 bases in the middle. CDR3 sequence (DNA): TGTGCCAGCAGTTCACGAGGAACCCCAGATACGCAGTATTTT. Translated: CASSSRGTPDTQYF.

The chain combines TRBV7-9 with TRBJ2-7; D is unclear. The CDR3 has 14 amino acids. Per the germline V gene, CDR1 is SEHNR and CDR2 is FQNEAQ (reference sequence). Trimming removed 3 bases from V and 5 bases from J, with 14 bases in between. The CDR3 DNA reads as TGTGCCAGCAGCTTCCCGGACCCAATCAACGAGCAGTACTTC. This gives the protein CASSFPDPINEQYF.

V and J are TRBV7-8 and TRBJ2-2; D perhaps matches TRBD1 (5 bases). V lost 4 bases and J lost 6, with 18 bases in between. This CDR3 region has 16 residues. Germline assignment: CDR1 SGHVS and CDR2 FQNEAQ. The CDR3 is CASSSNRNRDAGELFF. The CDR3 nucleotides are TGTGCCAGCAGCTCCAACAGGAACAGAGACGCCGGGGAGCTGTTTTTT.

There are a few counts of this clone. The chain joins TRBV28 to TRBJ1-1; maybe TRBD1 (6 bases). The CDR3 spans 12 residues. CDR1 and CDR2 (germline): MDHEN, SYDVKM. Between the trimmed V and J ends, which lost 6 bases and 1 base, there was a span of 6 bases. This CDR3 reads CASRTGNTEAFF. CDR3 coding DNA: TGTGCCAGCAGGACAGGGAACACTGAAGCTTTCTTT. Together with reference TRBV28 and TRBJ1-1, the CDR3 gives the full variable domain: DVKVTQSSRYLVKRTGEKVFLECVQDMDHENMFWYRQDPGLGLRLIYFSYDVKMKEKGDIPEGYSVSREKKERFSLILESASTNQTSMYLCASRTGNTEAFFGQGTRLTVV.

The CDR3 loop reads CASSPHRGRVTGELFF. In nucleotides, the CDR3 is TGTGCCAGCAGCCCCCACAGGGGGCGCGTCACCGGGGAGCTGTTTTTT. The chain uses TRBV7-2 and TRBJ2-2; TRBD1 matches 9 bases. Germline V gene data show CDR1 as SGHTA and CDR2 as FQGNSA. V dropped 5 bases and J dropped 4; count of bases not matched to a gene: 8. The CDR3 has 16 amino acids.

The chain employs TRBV29-1 and TRBJ2-3; D is unresolved. Per the germline V gene, CDR1 is SQVTM and CDR2 is ANQGSEA. The V end lost 7 bases, the J end lost 3 bases, and 17 bases lay between the germline ends. This CDR3 region has 14 residues. DNA for the CDR3: TGCAGCGCCACAACCCCTGATGCGACAGATACGCAGTATTTT. Amino acid sequence: CSATTPDATDTQYF.

The chain links TRBV7-8 to TRBJ2-1, with 11 bases fitting TRBD2. Germline V CDR1 and CDR2: SGHVS, FQNEAQ. The V gene end was trimmed by 5 bases and the J gene end by 1 base; junction bases not matched to a gene: 7. CDR3 length equals 17 residues. CDR3 coding DNA: TGTGCCAGCAGCCTCACTAGCGGGGGCTTATCCTACAATGAGCAGTTCTTC. Translated: CASSLTSGGLSYNEQFF. Using reference TRBV7-8 and TRBJ2-1 for the parts outside the CDR3, the full variable domain is GAGVSQSPRYKVAKRGQDVALRCDPISGHVSLFWYQQALGQGPEFLTYFQNEAQLDKSGLPSDRFFAERPEGSVSTLKIQRTQQEDSAVYLCASSLTSGGLSYNEQFFGPGTRLTVL.

This clone was detected once. In DNA, the CDR3 is TGTGCCAGCAGCCCAGCCGGGACAGGGGGCACAGATACGCAGTATTTT. It encodes CASSPAGTGGTDTQYF. This rearrangement joins TRBV4-2 to TRBJ2-3; 10 positions agree with TRBD1. Germline CDR1 LGHNA, CDR2 YNFKEQ. The CDR3 sequence is 16 residues long. Trimming at V came to 4 bases and at J to 1 base, leaving 5 bases not matched to a gene.

The count of this clone is one. V usage is TRBV18 and J usage is TRBJ2-6; tentative D call: TRBD2 (6 bases). The CDR3 runs to 17 residues. V was clipped by 2 bases and J by 0 bases, with 11 bases between them. Germline-derived CDR1 and CDR2 are KGHSH and LQKENI. CDR3 protein: CASSPAGGPSGANVLTF. The CDR3 DNA sequence: TGTGCCAGCTCACCAGCCGGGGGACCCTCTGGGGCCAACGTCCTGACTTTC.